Here is one TCR beta chain with its context. Its antigen is not identified. Reasons for excluding patients were uncontrolled infection, other autoimmune disease, pregnancy or lactation. Diagnoses were made from clinical symptoms, serum measures (thyroxine and TRAb), thyroid ultrasound and orbital computed tomography. This sample is drawn from a study of T cells in Graves' hyperthyroidism and ophthalmopathy. Findings and caveats of the study: Using 13 V-J features, a model discriminated ophthalmopathy from stable hyperthyroidism. With a median lead of 6.5 months before onset, the model predicted ophthalmopathy.

Amplified regions were TCR beta CDR3 sequences from RNA transcripts. When the TCR CDR3 underwent first-round RT-PCR, the HTBI primer set was used. TCRdb fed the multiplex PCR reads into MiXCR, producing one record per CDR3 protein. Among 600,000 to 700,000 distinct CDR3 sequences listed, about 45% were seen once. Germline loops: CDR1 ENHRY, CDR2 SYGVKD. The CDR3 sequence is 15 residues long. V was shortened by 4 bases and J by 5 bases, with 17 bases between the two germline ends. This chain connects TRBV10-3 to TRBJ2-5; D is possibly TRBD1 or TRBD2 (5 bases each). Input material: peripheral blood or thyroid tissue (not recorded which). This sequence was found in an adult man with Graves' disease, either hyperthyroidism or ophthalmopathy (not recorded which). CDR3 residues: CAISGVQGVGETQYF. CDR3 sequence (DNA): TGTGCCATCAGTGGGGTGCAGGGAGTGGGGGAGACCCAGTACTTC.